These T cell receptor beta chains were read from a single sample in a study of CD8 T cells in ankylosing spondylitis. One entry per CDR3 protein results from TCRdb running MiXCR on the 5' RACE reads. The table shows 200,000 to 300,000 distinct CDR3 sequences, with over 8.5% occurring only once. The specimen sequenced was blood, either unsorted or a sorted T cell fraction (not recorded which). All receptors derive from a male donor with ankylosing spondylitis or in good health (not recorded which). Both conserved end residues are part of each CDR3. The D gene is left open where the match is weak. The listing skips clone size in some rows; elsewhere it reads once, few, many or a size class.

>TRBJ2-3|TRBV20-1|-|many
CSAREGPSDTQYF
TGCAGTGCTAGAGAGGGCCCGTCAGATACGCAGTATTTT
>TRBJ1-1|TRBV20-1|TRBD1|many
CSASWTGKGTEAFF
TGCAGTGCTAGTTGGACAGGCAAAGGGACTGAAGCTTTCTTT
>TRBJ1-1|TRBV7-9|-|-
CASSLGGIPEAFF
TGTGCCAGCAGCTTAGGGGGGATCCCTGAAGCTTTCTTT
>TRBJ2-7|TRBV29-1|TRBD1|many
CSIRQGPYEQYF
TGCAGCATCCGACAGGGGCCCTACGAGCAGTACTTC
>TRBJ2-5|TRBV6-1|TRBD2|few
CASSGLAGGGETQYF
TGTGCCAGCAGTGGGCTAGCGGGAGGAGGAGAGACCCAGTACTTC
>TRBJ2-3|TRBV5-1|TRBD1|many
CASRKGQEADTQYF
TGCGCCAGCAGGAAGGGACAGGAAGCAGATACGCAGTATTTT
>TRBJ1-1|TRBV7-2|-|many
CASDNRQGHTEAFF
TGTGCCAGCGATAATAGGCAGGGCCACACTGAAGCTTTCTTT
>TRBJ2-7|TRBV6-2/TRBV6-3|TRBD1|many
CASNSRGQGNEQYF
TGTGCCAGCAACTCCAGGGGGCAGGGGAACGAGCAGTACTTC
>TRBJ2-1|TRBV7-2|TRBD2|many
CASSPRLGLEYNEQFF
TGTGCCAGCAGCCCTCGTTTAGGACTAGAGTACAATGAGCAGTTCTTC
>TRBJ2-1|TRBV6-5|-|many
CASSYSSPINNEQFF
TGTGCCAGCAGTTACTCGAGTCCAATTAACAATGAGCAGTTCTTC
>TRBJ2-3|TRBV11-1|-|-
CASSLAAGLDTQYF
TGTGCCAGCAGCTTAGCAGCAGGGTTAGATACGCAGTATTTT
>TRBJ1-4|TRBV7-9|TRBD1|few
CASSVTGTVNEKLFF
TGTGCCAGCAGCGTAACCGGGACAGTGAATGAAAAACTGTTTTTT
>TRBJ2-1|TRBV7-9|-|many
CASSPGGGVYNEQFF
TGTGCCAGCAGCCCAGGGGGGGGCGTCTACAATGAGCAGTTCTTC
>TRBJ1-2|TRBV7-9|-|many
CASSLSAGLGANYGYTF
TGTGCCAGCAGCTTATCGGCAGGGCTGGGGGCTAACTATGGCTACACCTTC
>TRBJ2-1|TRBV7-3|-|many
CASSDGQNYNEQFF
TGTGCCAGCAGCGACGGACAAAACTACAATGAGCAGTTCTTC
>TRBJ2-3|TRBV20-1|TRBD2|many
CSAAEGGGGTDTQYF
TGCAGTGCTGCAGAGGGCGGGGGGGGCACAGATACGCAGTATTTT
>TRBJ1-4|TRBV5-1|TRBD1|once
CASSSHSSGQATNEKLFF
TGCGCCAGCAGCTCCCACTCCTCTGGACAGGCAACTAATGAAAAACTGTTTTTT
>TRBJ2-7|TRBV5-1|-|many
CASSWSEGSSYEQYF
TGCGCCAGCAGCTGGTCGGAGGGTTCGTCCTACGAGCAGTACTTC
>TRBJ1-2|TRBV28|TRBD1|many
CASRQLSGGVNYGYTF
TGTGCCAGCAGACAGCTTTCAGGGGGAGTCAACTATGGCTACACCTTC
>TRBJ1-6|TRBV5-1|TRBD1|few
CASRRDRLGSPLHF
TGCGCCAGCAGACGGGACAGGTTAGGGTCACCCCTCCACTTT
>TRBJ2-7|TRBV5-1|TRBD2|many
CASNTEGETSGTYEQYF
TGCGCCAGCAACACGGAGGGAGAGACTAGCGGAACCTACGAGCAGTACTTC
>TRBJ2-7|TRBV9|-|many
CASSVGVGPSYEQYF
TGTGCCAGCAGCGTAGGTGTGGGGCCCTCCTACGAGCAGTACTTC
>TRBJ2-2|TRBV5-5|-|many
CASSWASGRNTGELFF
TGTGCCAGCAGCTGGGCCTCGGGACGAAACACCGGGGAGCTGTTTTTT
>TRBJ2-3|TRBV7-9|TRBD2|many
CASSLSGGPDTQYF
TGTGCCAGCAGCTTATCGGGGGGGCCAGATACGCAGTATTTT
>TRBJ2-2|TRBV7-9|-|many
CASSREWNTGELFF
TGTGCCAGCAGCCGAGAATGGAACACCGGGGAGCTGTTTTTT
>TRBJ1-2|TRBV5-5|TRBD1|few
CASSQGQRNYGYTF
TGTGCCAGCAGCCAGGGACAGAGGAACTATGGCTACACCTTC
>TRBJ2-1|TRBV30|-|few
CAWRYAGPYNEQFF
TGTGCCTGGAGGTATGCGGGGCCTTACAATGAGCAGTTCTTC
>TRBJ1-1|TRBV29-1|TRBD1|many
CSVGIATGRTEAFF
TGCAGCGTTGGTATAGCGACAGGGCGAACTGAAGCTTTCTTT
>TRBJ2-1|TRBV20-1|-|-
CSATGVNEQFF
TGCAGTGCGACGGGCGTCAATGAGCAGTTCTTC
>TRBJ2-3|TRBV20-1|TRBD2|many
CSARGSASGRAWDTQYF
TGCAGTGCTAGAGGTTCGGCAAGCGGGAGGGCCTGGGATACGCAGTATTTT
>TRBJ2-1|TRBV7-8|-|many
CASSGAGEDEQFF
TGTGCCAGCAGCGGGGCTGGCGAAGATGAGCAGTTCTTC
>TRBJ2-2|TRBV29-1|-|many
CSVGRGANTGELFF
TGCAGCGTTGGAAGGGGCGCAAACACCGGGGAGCTGTTTTTT
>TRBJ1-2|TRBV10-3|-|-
CAISESAPGVNYGYTF
TGTGCCATCAGTGAGTCGGCCCCGGGGGTTAACTATGGCTACACCTTC
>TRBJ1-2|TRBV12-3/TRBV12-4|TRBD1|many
CASSLSGTGDHRSYTF
TGTGCCAGCAGTTTGTCCGGGACAGGGGACCATCGATCCTACACCTTC
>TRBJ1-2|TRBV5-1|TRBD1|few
CASSFAQPGQVPLYGYTF
TGCGCCAGCAGCTTTGCCCAGCCGGGACAGGTTCCCCTTTATGGCTACACCTTC
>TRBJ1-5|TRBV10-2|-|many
CASSDSRWEPQHF
TGCGCCAGCAGTGATTCCAGGTGGGAGCCCCAGCATTTT
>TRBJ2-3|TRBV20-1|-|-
CSARDRAYTDTQYF
TGCAGTGCTAGAGATCGGGCATACACAGATACGCAGTATTTT
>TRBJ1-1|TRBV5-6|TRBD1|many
CASSGDRGRNIEAFF
TGTGCCAGCAGCGGAGACAGGGGACGAAATATTGAAGCTTTCTTT
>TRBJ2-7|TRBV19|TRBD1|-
CASSIARQGSYEQYF
TGTGCCAGTAGTATTGCCCGACAGGGCTCCTACGAGCAGTACTTC
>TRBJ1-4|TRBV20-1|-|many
CSASRLFATNEKLFF
TGCAGTGCTTCCCGTTTATTTGCAACTAATGAAAAACTGTTTTTT
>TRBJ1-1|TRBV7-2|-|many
CASSHRQAGNTEAFF
TGTGCCAGCAGCCACCGACAGGCGGGGAACACTGAAGCTTTCTTT
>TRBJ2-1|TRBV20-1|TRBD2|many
CSARDYLAEQHNEQFF
TGCAGTGCTAGAGATTACCTAGCGGAACAGCACAATGAGCAGTTCTTC
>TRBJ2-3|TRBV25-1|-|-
CASIGLASSTDTQYF
TGTGCCAGCATAGGGCTAGCGTCTAGCACAGATACGCAGTATTTT
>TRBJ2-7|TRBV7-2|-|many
CASSVQDEQYF
TGTGCCAGCAGCGTGCAGGACGAGCAGTACTTC
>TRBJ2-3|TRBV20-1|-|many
CSALVTPGDTDTQYF
TGCAGTGCCCTTGTGACCCCCGGGGATACAGATACGCAGTATTTT
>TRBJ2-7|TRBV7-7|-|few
CASSPRGGDEQYF
TGTGCTAGCAGCCCTAGGGGGGGGGACGAGCAGTACTTC
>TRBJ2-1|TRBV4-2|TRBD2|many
CASSQPGLAVYNEQFF
TGTGCCAGCAGCCAACCGGGACTAGCGGTTTACAATGAGCAGTTCTTC
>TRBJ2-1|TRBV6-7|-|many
CASSYPLSKQFF
TGTGCCAGCAGTTACCCCTTGAGTAAGCAGTTCTTC
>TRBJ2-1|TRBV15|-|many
CATSREKGSSSYNEQFF
TGTGCCACCAGCAGAGAAAAGGGGTCTAGCTCCTACAATGAGCAGTTCTTC
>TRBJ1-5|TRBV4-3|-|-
CASSQGGCQPQHF
TGCGCCAGCAGCCAAGGAGGTTGTCAGCCCCAGCATTTT